This T cell receptor beta chain was obtained from a study of CD8 T cells in ankylosing spondylitis. Study-wide findings and caveats: According to the report, clones linked to the disease were significantly enriched in matched synovial fluid samples taken from ankylosing spondylitis patients.

In this sample, this clonotype turned up a few times. Its antigen is not known. One entry per CDR3 protein, called by TCRdb with MiXCR from the 5' RACE reads. The sample carries about 240,000 distinct CDR3 sequences, 20% to 30% recorded once. J lost 6 bases, V lost 3 bases, and 8 bases had no gene match. Germline CDR1 and CDR2: GTSNPN and SVGIG (reference sequence). The CDR3 sequence is 15 residues long. Sequencing used blood, either unsorted or a sorted T cell fraction (not recorded which). The sequence was obtained from a male donor with ankylosing spondylitis or in good health (not recorded which). The rearrangement links TRBV30 to TRBJ2-3, with 11 bases aligning to TRBD2. CDR3 amino acids: CAWRDSGGAWDTQYF. CDR3 in DNA: TGTGCCTGGAGAGATAGCGGGGGGGCATGGGATACGCAGTATTTT.